The clone carrying this TCR beta chain was seen only a few times. This sample is part of a study of T-cell reconstitution after alpha-beta-depleted transplantation in children. The TCRbeta library was prepared with unique molecular identifiers. TCRdb re-analysed the PCR reads in MiXCR, keeping a single row per CDR3 protein. The sample shows 300,000 to 350,000 distinct CDR3 sequences, over 20% of them seen only once. There are 13 residues in the CDR3. CDR1 and CDR2 (germline): SEHNR, FQNEAQ (reference sequence). The receptor was derived from a male patient between 10 and 17 years old who had a stem cell transplant for acute lymphoblastic leukemia, so the T cells may come from the graft donor. This specimen consisted of PBMCs, mostly from graft donor cells, obtained 180 days after TCRalphabeta/CD19-depleted stem cell transplant. The chain joins TRBV7-9 to TRBJ2-5, with D possibly being TRBD2 (5 bases). CDR3 in amino acids: CATGRAVQETQYF. The DNA of the CDR3 is TGTGCGACCGGGCGAGCGGTACAAGAGACCCAGTACTTC.